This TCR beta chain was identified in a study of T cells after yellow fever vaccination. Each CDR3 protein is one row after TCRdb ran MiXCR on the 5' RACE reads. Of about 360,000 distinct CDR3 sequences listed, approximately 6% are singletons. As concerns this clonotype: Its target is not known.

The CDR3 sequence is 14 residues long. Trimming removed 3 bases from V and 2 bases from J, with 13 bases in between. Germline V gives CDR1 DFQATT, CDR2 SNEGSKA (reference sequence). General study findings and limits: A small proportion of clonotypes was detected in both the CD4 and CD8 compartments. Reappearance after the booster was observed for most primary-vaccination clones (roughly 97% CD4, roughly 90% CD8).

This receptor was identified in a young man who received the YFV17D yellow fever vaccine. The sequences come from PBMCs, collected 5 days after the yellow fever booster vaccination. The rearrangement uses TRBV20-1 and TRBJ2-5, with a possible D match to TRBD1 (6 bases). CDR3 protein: CSASAGTPQETQYF. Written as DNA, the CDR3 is TGCAGTGCTAGTGCTGGGACACCTCAAGAGACCCAGTACTTC.